This T cell receptor (beta chain) was captured in a study of T-cell memory formation after mild COVID-19. As for the study in general: Among the donors, TCR clusters were largely specific to each donor.

Note on this clonotype: Its antigen is still unknown.

TCRdb re-called the 5' RACE reads with MiXCR, one entry per CDR3 protein. The sample holds some 310,000 distinct CDR3 sequences; 20% to 25% are singletons and the top ten take roughly a fifth. CDR1 SGHRS and CDR2 YFSETQ come from the germline V gene. Trimming at V came to 2 bases and at J to 4 bases, leaving 12 bases not matched to a gene. The CDR3 runs 17 residues. Study-level points and caveats: Later expanders leaned CD4+, whereas clones that contracted between day 15 and 85 were balanced CD4/CD8.

Sequencing was carried out using PBMCs or a T cell subset sorted from them (not recorded which). The chain combines TRBV5-1 with TRBJ1-3, with 7 bases matching TRBD1. This sequence originates from a man between 18 and 29 years old who had mild COVID-19 (a few samples of this study predate the infection). Cell type and time point are not known. The CDR3 bases are TGCGCCAGCAGCTTCAAGACAGGGCCGTCGCTGGGAAACACCATATATTTT. This translates into CASSFKTGPSLGNTIYF.